These 14 T cell receptor beta chains came from one sample sequenced in a study of response to subunit inactivated influenza vaccine (dated by TCRdb to the late 2010s). The library was obtained by RT-PCR. Instrument used: Illumina HiSeq 2500. Using fastp at Q25 and MiXCR, TCRdb reprocessed the public reads and kept productive beta chains. Entries are consolidated by CDR3 protein sequence, retaining the most common genes and DNA. The sample data list 550,000 to 600,000 distinct CDR3 sequences, and 10% to 15% of these were observed just once. The top ten clones comprise roughly 10% of the sample. The sequenced sample was PBMCs from blood, obtained on the day of vaccination. These receptors were taken from a man aged 45-65 years who received an inactivated influenza vaccine. Donor details come from another sample of the same person, matched by shared clones.

A few counts support this clonotype. The chain uses TRBV7-9 and TRBJ2-1; D not resolved. Trimming left V 7 bases short and J 12 bases short, with 19 bases between. The length of the CDR3 is 13 residues. Germline V gene sequence: CDR1 SEHNR, CDR2 FQNEAQ (reference sequence). The CDR3 spells CASKRPPVVGQFF. Here the CDR3 DNA reads TGTGCCAGCAAACGACCCCCGGTGGTGGGGCAGTTCTTC.

The chain carries TRBV15 and TRBJ2-7, with D perhaps TRBD1 or TRBD2 (5 bases each). The length of the CDR3 is 13 residues. Germline V gene lookup returns CDR1 LNHNV and CDR2 YYDKDF (reference sequence). The germline V and J ends were trimmed by 5 bases and 4 bases, with 12 bases remaining between them. The CDR3 DNA follows: TGTGCCACCAGCCCTTGGGACGGTTACGAGCAGTACTTC. It yields the protein CATSPWDGYEQYF. The variable domain in full, with the rest retrieved from reference TRBV15 and TRBJ2-7, is DAMVIQNPRYQVTQFGKPVTLSCSQTLNHNVMYWYQQKSSQAPKLLFHYYDKDFNNEADTPDNFQSRRPNTSFCFLDIRSPGLGDTAMYLCATSPWDGYEQYFGPGTRLTVT.

This rearrangement joins TRBV15 to TRBJ1-3; D remains ambiguous. Trimming stripped 5 bases from V and 0 bases from J, with 11 bases between. Germline V lookup: CDR1 LNHNV, CDR2 YYDKDF (reference sequence). The CDR3 covers 15 residues. DNA for the CDR3: TGTGCCACCAGCCCTACGCCCAGCTCTGGAAACACCATATATTTT. Translation: CATSPTPSSGNTIYF.

The chain joins TRBV20-1 to TRBJ2-5; no reliable D call. The CDR3 is made up of 14 amino acids. CDR1 and CDR2 from the germline V gene are DFQATT and SNEGSKA (reference sequence). The germline V and J ends were trimmed by 1 base and 4 bases, with 13 bases remaining between them. The CDR3 is CSARAPVQPETQYF. CDR3 nucleotide sequence: TGCAGTGCTAGAGCTCCCGTACAGCCAGAGACCCAGTACTTC.

The CDR3 is CATSTSGGRGELFF. The CDR3 coding sequence is TGTGCCACCAGCACCTCTGGGGGGCGCGGGGAGCTGTTTTTT. This rearrangement joins TRBV15 to TRBJ2-2; D tentatively fits TRBD1 or TRBD2 (6 bases each). CDR3 size: 14 residues. CDR1 and CDR2 (germline): LNHNV, YYDKDF (reference sequence). V was clipped by 4 bases and J by 7 bases, with 13 bases between them.

In this sample, this clonotype turned up once. V gene TRBV12-3 or TRBV12-4 combines with J gene TRBJ2-3; D not certain. Trimming took off 6 bases at V and 2 bases at J, with 12 bases between the two ends. CDR3 length equals 14 residues. This CDR3 is CASRLGTFTDTQYF. The CDR3 DNA is TGTGCCAGCAGATTGGGCACCTTCACAGATACGCAGTATTTT.

As concerns this clonotype: A much larger clone differs from this one at a single base, so this may be a read error. The chain carries TRBV2 and TRBJ2-7, with 8 bases matching TRBD2. Germline V gene lookup returns CDR1 SNHLY and CDR2 FYNNEI. There are 15 residues in the CDR3. The trim removed 4 bases at V and 0 bases at J, leaving 5 bases unmatched. CDR3 bases: TGTGCCAGCAGTGTGGCTAGCGGGTCCTCCTACGAGCAGTACTTC. As protein: CASSVASGSSYEQYF.

The V call is TRBV6-6, the J call TRBJ2-1; D is possibly TRBD2 (5 bases). Germline V gene lookup returns CDR1 MNHNY and CDR2 SVGAGI (reference sequence). The germline V and J ends were trimmed by 2 bases and 9 bases, with 8 bases remaining between them. CDR3 length equals 12 residues. CDR3 in amino acids: CASSYGGREQFF. The CDR3 bases are TGTGCCAGCAGTTACGGCGGGCGTGAGCAGTTCTTC.

This clonotype was counted between two and nine times. V is TRBV14 and J is TRBJ2-5; D not resolved. Deletions cut 4 bases from V and 5 bases from J, with 14 bases between. This CDR3 region has 14 residues. Germline V CDR1 and CDR2: SGHDN, FVKESK. The CDR3 protein is CASSRRPVFETQYF. DNA for the CDR3: TGTGCCAGCAGCCGAAGGCCGGTTTTCGAGACCCAGTACTTC.

This clonotype was counted many times. CDR3 sequence reads: CASSLDGTRTDTQYF. Here the CDR3 DNA reads TGCGCCAGCAGCTTGGACGGGACTAGAACAGATACGCAGTATTTT. This sequence joins TRBV5-1 and TRBJ2-3; 8 nucleotides agree with TRBD2. Germline-derived CDR1 and CDR2 are SGHRS and YFSETQ. The V and J ends lost 0 bases and 3 bases, in that order; junction bases with no gene match: 3. This CDR3 is 15 amino acids long.

This clonotype has a handful of counts. The genes are TRBV10-3 and TRBJ2-3; a weak D match, TRBD2 (6 bases). Germline CDR1 and CDR2: ENHRY and SYGVKD. CDR3 length: 15 amino acids. V was clipped by 5 bases and J by 3 bases, with 15 bases between them. Written as DNA, the CDR3 is TGTGCCATCAGTCTAGCGCTCGGGGCGACAGATACGCAGTATTTT. It translates to CAISLALGATDTQYF.

This clonotype was found a few times. This sequence joins TRBV10-3 and TRBJ2-7; D is uncertain. Trimming stripped 0 bases from V and 2 bases from J, with 11 bases between. The CDR3 is made up of 15 amino acids. CDR1 and CDR2 from the germline V gene are ENHRY and SYGVKD. The DNA of the CDR3 is TGTGCCATCAGTGAGTCACGCAGCGCAACCTACGAGCAGTACTTC. It encodes CAISESRSATYEQYF.

The CDR3 DNA reads as TGCGCCAGCAGCCACTCGGGACTAGCGGGGGCCATTGGGGATGAGCAGTTCTTC. It encodes CASSHSGLAGAIGDEQFF. The chain links TRBV4-1 to TRBJ2-1; 14 bases agree with TRBD2. Trimming took 3 bases from V and 8 from J; bases not matched to a gene: 12. Germline CDR1 and CDR2: MGHRA and YSYEKL. The length of the CDR3 is 18 residues.

The chain uses TRBV27 and TRBJ2-3, with D perhaps being TRBD1 or TRBD2 (5 bases each). Germline CDR1 reads MNHEY; CDR2 reads SMNVEV (reference sequence). V lost 7 bases and J lost 14, with 19 bases in between. The length of the CDR3 is 12 residues. CDR3 nucleotide sequence: TGTGCCAGCACCCGCCGCCGGGGCAGCTGGTATTTT. This sequence encodes CASTRRRGSWYF.